The 15 T cell receptor beta chains presented below share a single source sample, sequenced in a study of blood T cell repertoires in COVID-19 (TCRdb year 2020). The library came from the immunoSEQ multiplex PCR assay. TCRdb carries this immuneACCESS record with in-frame sequences only. Its versions omit some clonotypes, under half of them owing to an unresolved V gene in the studies checked, with the rest unexplained. For this sample the table gives some 60,000 clones, of which almost 85% were detected only once. Of the sample, around 19% falls within the top ten clones. Source material: peripheral blood. The receptors here all came from a human donor in a cohort sampled during active COVID-19.

The chain has TRBV7-9 and TRBJ2-7; 7 bases line up with TRBD1. Germline V gives CDR1 SEHNR, CDR2 FQNEAQ (reference sequence). This CDR3 spans 15 amino acids. V shed 4 bases and J 0 bases; nucleotides not matched to a gene: 6. CDR3 region: CASSSRTGSSYEQYF. Written as DNA, the CDR3 is TGTGCCAGCAGCTCAAGGACAGGAAGCTCCTACGAGCAGTACTTC. The full variable domain, in which reference TRBV7-9 and TRBJ2-7 provide the parts outside the CDR3, is DTGVSQNPRHKITKRGQNVTFRCDPISEHNRLYWYRQTLGQGPEFLTYFQNEAQLEKSRLLSDRFSAERPKGSFSTLEIQRTEQGDSAMYLCASSSRTGSSYEQYFGPGTRLTVT.

The J gene is TRBJ2-3, the V gene TRBV24-1; the D gene is possibly TRBD2 (6 bases). The V and J ends lost 4 bases and 0 bases respectively, with 16 bases between them. The CDR3 contains 17 residues. Germline V gene data show CDR1 as KGHDR and CDR2 as SFDVKD. In nucleotides, the CDR3 is TGTGCCACCAGTGACTCCCTGGGGGGTGGAAGCACAGATACGCAGTATTTT. Protein product: CATSDSLGGGSTDTQYF.

The chain recombines TRBV6-2 or TRBV6-3 with TRBJ1-2; D is undetermined. Germline V lookup: CDR1 MNHEY, CDR2 SVGEGT. The germline V and J ends were trimmed by 3 bases and 8 bases, with 13 bases remaining between them. CDR3 length equals 13 residues. The CDR3 spells CASSYSGSRGYTF. CDR3 DNA: TGTGCCAGCAGTTATTCGGGATCGCGAGGCTACACCTTC.

V is TRBV9 and J is TRBJ2-3; no reliable D call. Germline CDR1 SGDLS, CDR2 YYNGEE. The CDR3 runs 14 residues. The V end lost 4 bases, the J end lost 0 bases, and 9 bases lay between the germline ends. CDR3: CASSLDSSTDTQYF. The DNA of the CDR3 is TGTGCCAGCAGCTTAGACTCGAGCACAGATACGCAGTATTTT.

This clone was picked up one time. This chain links TRBV5-1 with TRBJ1-1; a weak D match, TRBD1 (5 bases). Germline CDR1 reads SGHRS; CDR2 reads YFSETQ. The CDR3 consists of 14 residues. Trimming shortened V by 0 bases and J by 3 bases, and 9 bases separated the two germline ends. The CDR3 nucleotides are TGCGCCAGCAGCTTGGTAGCGGGGGACACTGAAGCTTTCTTT. Translation: CASSLVAGDTEAFF.

This clone was seen more than once but under ten times. The chain carries TRBV15 and TRBJ1-5, with a tentative D call TRBD1 (6 bases). The V gene's germline CDR1 is LNHNV and CDR2 YYDKDF (reference sequence). V was trimmed by 0 bases and J by 6 bases, leaving 12 bases between them. The CDR3 sequence is 15 residues long. CDR3 bases: TGTGCCACCAGCAGAGATCTACAGGGTAGTCAGCCCCAGCATTTT. Protein: CATSRDLQGSQPQHF.

The chain has TRBV7-8 and TRBJ1-1, with D unresolved. V was cut by 2 bases and J by 5 bases, with 6 bases left in between. This CDR3 has 12 residues. Germline lookup yields CDR1 SGHVS and CDR2 FQNEAQ. This CDR3 is CASSLTRTEAFF. The CDR3 region has the DNA TGTGCCAGCAGCTTAACGAGGACTGAAGCTTTCTTT.

There are a few counts of this clone. CDR3 region: CASSLDLNSGNTIYF. DNA for the CDR3: TGCGCCAGCAGCTTGGATTTAAACTCTGGAAACACCATATATTTT. The chain links TRBV5-1 to TRBJ1-3; no firm D call. Germline V gene data show CDR1 as SGHRS and CDR2 as YFSETQ. The CDR3 consists of 15 residues. V was clipped by 0 bases and J by 0 bases, with 7 bases between them.

The V call is TRBV19, the J call TRBJ2-1, with 11 bases fitting TRBD2. There are 15 residues in the CDR3. V trimming: 8 bases; J trimming: 4 bases; junction bases outside the gene matches: 7. Germline V lookup: CDR1 LNHDA, CDR2 SQIVND (reference sequence). The CDR3 sequence is CASHLAGGAYNEQFF. The CDR3 nucleotides read TGTGCCAGTCACTTAGCGGGGGGGGCTTACAATGAGCAGTTCTTC.

There are a few counts of this clone. The CDR3 region is CASSHHPPTVNTGELFF. CDR3 sequence (DNA): TGCGCCAGCAGCCACCACCCTCCGACTGTGAACACCGGGGAGCTGTTTTTT. The chain combines TRBV4-1 with TRBJ2-2; D gene unclear. Germline-derived CDR1 and CDR2 are MGHRA and YSYEKL. Trimming took off 3 bases at V and 1 base at J, with 15 bases between the two ends. The CDR3 is 17 residues long.

The rearrangement joins TRBV6-5 to TRBJ1-2; 11 positions agree with TRBD1. Germline V gene data show CDR1 as MNHEY and CDR2 as SVGAGI. V shed 11 bases and J 8 bases; nucleotides not matched to a gene: 7. The CDR3 extends over 12 amino acids. The CDR3 region is CAVGTGGWGYTF. CDR3 bases: TGTGCCGTCGGGACAGGGGGTTGGGGCTACACCTTC.

J is TRBJ1-5 and V is TRBV2; 8 nucleotides agree with TRBD1. This CDR3 is built from 13 residues. The germline CDR1 and CDR2 sequences are SNHLY and FYNNEI. V was pared by 5 bases and J by 9 bases, with 6 bases of the junction left unmatched. CDR3 bases: TGTGCCAGCAGTTGGGACAGGCAGAGGCCCCAGCATTTT. Amino acid sequence: CASSWDRQRPQHF.

This chain links TRBV9 with TRBJ1-1; 8 positions agree with TRBD1. V shed 4 bases and J 1 base; nucleotides not matched to a gene: 3. The CDR3 has 14 residues. Per germline, CDR1 SGDLS and CDR2 YYNGEE. Written as DNA, the CDR3 is TGTGCCAGCAGCCCCCAGGGGGCGAACACTGAAGCTTTCTTT. Its protein product is CASSPQGANTEAFF.

The J gene is TRBJ1-5, the V gene TRBV5-3; D is undetermined. TRBV5-3 is placed among ORFs of uncertain function. V was shortened by 4 bases and J by 5 bases, with 4 bases between the two germline ends. The CDR3 sequence is 11 residues long. The chain's CDR3 is CARSLYQPQHF. CDR3 coding DNA: TGTGCCAGAAGCCTGTATCAGCCCCAGCATTTT.

This chain links TRBV21-1 with TRBJ1-1. TRBV21-1 is flagged as a pseudogene. The CDR3 has 15 residues. The CDR3 loop reads CASSSFKNEATEAFF. CDR3 bases: TGTGCCAGCAGCTCCTTTAAGAATGAGGCCACTGAAGCTTTCTTT.